This is a list of T cell receptor beta chains from one sample in a study of T-cell memory formation after mild COVID-19. TCRdb fed the 5' RACE reads into MiXCR, producing one record per CDR3 protein. The sample shows approximately 340,000 distinct CDR3 sequences, 13% of them seen only once. The sequencing sample was made of PBMCs or a T cell subset sorted from them (not recorded which). These receptors all come from a man between 18 and 29 years old who had mild COVID-19 (a few samples of this study predate the infection). Cell type and time point are not known. Both conserved end residues are part of each CDR3. Fields, in order: V gene, J gene, clone size, D gene, CDR3 protein, CDR3 DNA. D genes are given only for firm matches. Size is stated for part of the rows, as once, few or many counts, or as a class when the clone is expanded.

v_gene: TRBV6-5
j_gene: TRBJ2-7
abundance: NA
d_gene: NA
CDR3aa: CASSYSGHLSYEQYF
CDR3nt: TGTGCCAGCAGTTACTCGGGACATCTCTCCTACGAGCAGTACTTC

v_gene: TRBV5-1
j_gene: TRBJ2-1
abundance: few
d_gene: TRBD1
CDR3aa: CASSLQGADNEQFF
CDR3nt: TGCGCCAGCAGCCTCCAGGGGGCAGACAATGAGCAGTTCTTC

v_gene: TRBV20-1
j_gene: TRBJ1-2
abundance: few
d_gene: NA
CDR3aa: CSASDSYGYTF
CDR3nt: TGCAGTGCTAGTGACAGCTATGGCTACACCTTC

v_gene: TRBV3-1
j_gene: TRBJ2-4
abundance: NA
d_gene: NA
CDR3aa: CASSSNSEAKNIQYF
CDR3nt: TGTGCCAGCAGTTCTAACTCTGAGGCCAAAAACATTCAGTACTTC

v_gene: TRBV4-1
j_gene: TRBJ1-5
abundance: few
d_gene: NA
CDR3aa: CASSQVGSGRRPQHF
CDR3nt: TGCGCCAGCAGCCAAGTTGGGTCAGGGAGGCGGCCCCAGCATTTT

v_gene: TRBV30
j_gene: TRBJ1-2
abundance: NA
d_gene: NA
CDR3aa: CAWQENYGYTF
CDR3nt: TGTGCCTGGCAGGAGAACTATGGCTACACCTTC

v_gene: TRBV5-1
j_gene: TRBJ2-7
abundance: few
d_gene: TRBD1
CDR3aa: CASSRDSNYEQYF
CDR3nt: TGCGCCAGCAGCCGGGACAGTAACTACGAGCAGTACTTC

v_gene: TRBV6-1
j_gene: TRBJ1-5
abundance: few
d_gene: TRBD1
CDR3aa: CASSEFRTGNQPQHF
CDR3nt: TGTGCCAGCAGTGAATTTAGGACAGGGAATCAGCCCCAGCATTTT

v_gene: TRBV4-1
j_gene: TRBJ2-2
abundance: NA
d_gene: TRBD1
CDR3aa: CASSFRQGENDGELFF
CDR3nt: TGCGCCAGCAGCTTCCGACAGGGGGAAAATGACGGGGAGCTGTTTTTT

v_gene: TRBV10-3
j_gene: TRBJ1-2
abundance: once
d_gene: NA
CDR3aa: CAISEMVYGYTF
CDR3nt: TGTGCCATCAGTGAGATGGTCTATGGCTACACCTTC

v_gene: TRBV29-1
j_gene: TRBJ2-5
abundance: few
d_gene: NA
CDR3aa: CSAVRVTRETQYF
CDR3nt: TGCAGCGCCGTGAGGGTCACCAGAGAGACCCAGTACTTC

v_gene: TRBV5-1
j_gene: TRBJ2-1
abundance: NA
d_gene: NA
CDR3aa: CASSPGQGTEQFF
CDR3nt: TGCGCCAGCAGCCCCGGCCAGGGGACTGAGCAGTTCTTC

v_gene: TRBV7-9
j_gene: TRBJ2-3
abundance: NA
d_gene: NA
CDR3aa: CASRRGPPDTQYF
CDR3nt: TGTGCCAGCAGACGAGGACCTCCAGATACGCAGTATTTT

v_gene: TRBV18
j_gene: TRBJ1-5
abundance: NA
d_gene: NA
CDR3aa: CASSLSDVQPQHF
CDR3nt: TGTGCCAGCTCACTGTCAGATGTCCAGCCCCAGCATTTT

v_gene: TRBV10-3
j_gene: TRBJ1-6
abundance: NA
d_gene: NA
CDR3aa: CAIRWTANSPLHF
CDR3nt: TGTGCCATCAGATGGACAGCTAATTCACCCCTCCACTTT

v_gene: TRBV4-3
j_gene: TRBJ1-3
abundance: few
d_gene: NA
CDR3aa: CASSRTVAVRGNTIYF
CDR3nt: TGCGCCAGCAGCCGAACCGTAGCCGTCAGGGGAAACACCATATATTTT

v_gene: TRBV20-1
j_gene: TRBJ1-5
abundance: NA
d_gene: NA
CDR3aa: CSARGDGGNQPQHF
CDR3nt: TGCAGTGCTAGGGGGGACGGGGGCAATCAGCCCCAGCATTTT

v_gene: TRBV24-1
j_gene: TRBJ2-5
abundance: NA
d_gene: NA
CDR3aa: CATSDYGGSQYF
CDR3nt: TGTGCCACCAGTGATTACGGAGGGTCCCAGTACTTC

v_gene: TRBV4-2
j_gene: TRBJ2-1
abundance: NA
d_gene: NA
CDR3aa: CASSQDGIGYNEQFF
CDR3nt: TGTGCCAGCAGCCAAGATGGGATTGGATACAATGAGCAGTTCTTC

v_gene: TRBV5-1
j_gene: TRBJ1-3
abundance: many
d_gene: NA
CDR3aa: CASSLYGDGNTIYF
CDR3nt: TGCGCCAGCAGCTTGTACGGGGACGGCAACACCATATATTTT

v_gene: TRBV12-3/TRBV12-4
j_gene: TRBJ2-2
abundance: few
d_gene: NA
CDR3aa: CASGQRGNTGELFF
CDR3nt: TGTGCCAGCGGACAGCGGGGCAACACCGGGGAGCTGTTTTTT

v_gene: TRBV3-1
j_gene: TRBJ2-4
abundance: few
d_gene: NA
CDR3aa: CASSPLVANPQYF
CDR3nt: TGTGCCAGCAGCCCCTTGGTGGCTAACCCTCAGTACTTC

v_gene: TRBV6-5
j_gene: TRBJ2-7
abundance: few
d_gene: NA
CDR3aa: CASSNTGEQYF
CDR3nt: TGTGCCAGCAGTAACACAGGGGAGCAGTACTTC

v_gene: TRBV20-1
j_gene: TRBJ1-5
abundance: NA
d_gene: TRBD1
CDR3aa: CSATEYRGSGNQPQHF
CDR3nt: TGCAGTGCCACGGAATACAGGGGCTCTGGCAATCAGCCCCAGCATTTT

v_gene: TRBV6-1
j_gene: TRBJ2-3
abundance: NA
d_gene: NA
CDR3aa: CASSVPGRTVTDTQYF
CDR3nt: TGTGCCAGCAGTGTACCGGGACGAACAGTAACAGATACGCAGTATTTT

v_gene: TRBV7-2
j_gene: TRBJ1-2
abundance: few
d_gene: TRBD1
CDR3aa: CASRPTGDNYGYTF
CDR3nt: TGTGCCAGCAGACCCACAGGGGACAACTATGGCTACACCTTC

v_gene: TRBV5-4
j_gene: TRBJ2-1
abundance: many
d_gene: NA
CDR3aa: CASSLVGHVNNEQFF
CDR3nt: TGTGCCAGCAGCTTGGTGGGCCACGTTAACAATGAGCAGTTCTTC

v_gene: TRBV6-2/TRBV6-3
j_gene: TRBJ1-1
abundance: once
d_gene: NA
CDR3aa: CASSYLTLGSNTEAFF
CDR3nt: TGTGCCAGCAGTTACCTCACCTTGGGGTCGAACACTGAAGCTTTCTTT

v_gene: TRBV7-2
j_gene: TRBJ1-1
abundance: NA
d_gene: NA
CDR3aa: CASSSWGGRTEAFF
CDR3nt: TGTGCCAGCAGCTCGTGGGGAGGGCGGACTGAAGCTTTCTTT

v_gene: TRBV4-3
j_gene: TRBJ1-1
abundance: NA
d_gene: NA
CDR3aa: CASSLFGQGGEAFF
CDR3nt: TGCGCCAGCAGCCTCTTCGGGCAGGGCGGTGAAGCTTTCTTT

v_gene: TRBV12-3/TRBV12-4
j_gene: TRBJ1-1
abundance: few
d_gene: NA
CDR3aa: CASSHFRAGSLIGTEAFF
CDR3nt: TGTGCCAGCAGCCATTTCCGAGCGGGCTCGTTAATCGGCACTGAAGCTTTCTTT

v_gene: TRBV5-6
j_gene: TRBJ2-3
abundance: many
d_gene: TRBD2
CDR3aa: CASSLPGLAQDTQYF
CDR3nt: TGTGCCAGCAGCTTACCGGGACTAGCGCAGGATACGCAGTATTTT

v_gene: TRBV12-3/TRBV12-4
j_gene: TRBJ1-5
abundance: NA
d_gene: NA
CDR3aa: CASISGDRLGQPQHF
CDR3nt: TGTGCCAGCATCTCGGGTGACAGGCTTGGCCAGCCCCAGCATTTT

v_gene: TRBV6-5
j_gene: TRBJ2-3
abundance: few
d_gene: NA
CDR3aa: CASATGPGTDTQYF
CDR3nt: TGTGCCAGCGCAACGGGGCCAGGCACAGATACGCAGTATTTT

v_gene: TRBV7-9
j_gene: TRBJ2-5
abundance: few
d_gene: NA
CDR3aa: CASSPPPETQYF
CDR3nt: TGTGCCAGCAGCCCCCCTCCCGAGACCCAGTACTTC

v_gene: TRBV7-9
j_gene: TRBJ2-1
abundance: few
d_gene: TRBD2
CDR3aa: CASSPRGTSGNEQFF
CDR3nt: TGTGCCAGCAGCCCCCGGGGGACTAGCGGGAATGAGCAGTTCTTC

v_gene: TRBV28
j_gene: TRBJ1-1
abundance: once
d_gene: TRBD1
CDR3aa: CASRDRGSTEAFF
CDR3nt: TGTGCCAGCAGGGACAGGGGGTCCACTGAAGCTTTCTTT

v_gene: TRBV5-5
j_gene: TRBJ2-2
abundance: few
d_gene: TRBD2
CDR3aa: CASSRQLAGVDTGELFF
CDR3nt: TGTGCCAGCAGCCGGCAGCTAGCGGGGGTTGACACCGGGGAGCTGTTTTTT

v_gene: TRBV24-1
j_gene: TRBJ2-7
abundance: many
d_gene: NA
CDR3aa: CATSDSGTPGEQYF
CDR3nt: TGTGCCACCAGTGACTCCGGGACTCCGGGGGAGCAGTACTTC

v_gene: TRBV6-5
j_gene: TRBJ1-2
abundance: NA
d_gene: TRBD1
CDR3aa: CASRPTPGQGFLANYGYTF
CDR3nt: TGTGCCAGCAGGCCTACCCCGGGACAGGGGTTCTTAGCTAACTATGGCTACACCTTC

v_gene: TRBV19
j_gene: TRBJ2-2
abundance: few
d_gene: NA
CDR3aa: CASRTVANTGELFF
CDR3nt: TGTGCCAGTAGAACAGTCGCGAACACCGGGGAGCTGTTTTTT

v_gene: TRBV24-1
j_gene: TRBJ1-5
abundance: NA
d_gene: NA
CDR3aa: CATRPANQPQHF
CDR3nt: TGTGCCACCAGGCCAGCTAATCAGCCCCAGCATTTT

v_gene: TRBV6-5
j_gene: TRBJ2-6
abundance: few
d_gene: TRBD1
CDR3aa: CASSYRTGSSGANVLTF
CDR3nt: TGTGCCAGCAGTTACCGGACAGGAAGCTCTGGGGCCAACGTCCTGACTTTC

v_gene: TRBV4-1
j_gene: TRBJ2-1
abundance: many
d_gene: NA
CDR3aa: CASSQEGVSYNEQFF
CDR3nt: TGCGCCAGCAGCCAAGAGGGGGTCTCCTACAATGAGCAGTTCTTC

v_gene: TRBV9
j_gene: TRBJ2-3
abundance: few
d_gene: TRBD1
CDR3aa: CASSSGTGSSTDTQYF
CDR3nt: TGTGCCAGCAGCTCAGGGACAGGGTCTAGCACAGATACGCAGTATTTT

v_gene: TRBV7-2
j_gene: TRBJ2-3
abundance: many
d_gene: NA
CDR3aa: CASSKGERTDTQYF
CDR3nt: TGTGCCAGCAGCAAAGGGGAACGCACAGATACGCAGTATTTT

v_gene: TRBV15
j_gene: TRBJ1-2
abundance: NA
d_gene: NA
CDR3aa: CATSLGPDLAYGYTF
CDR3nt: TGTGCCACCAGCCTGGGCCCAGATCTTGCCTATGGCTACACCTTC

v_gene: TRBV11-2
j_gene: TRBJ2-7
abundance: NA
d_gene: NA
CDR3aa: CASSSGTYYEQYF
CDR3nt: TGTGCCAGCAGCTCCGGGACATATTACGAGCAGTACTTC

v_gene: TRBV29-1
j_gene: TRBJ1-1
abundance: NA
d_gene: TRBD1
CDR3aa: CSVEILDWGQGEAFF
CDR3nt: TGCAGCGTTGAGATCCTAGACTGGGGACAGGGTGAAGCTTTCTTT

v_gene: TRBV6-5
j_gene: TRBJ2-1
abundance: NA
d_gene: TRBD1
CDR3aa: CASNRDRGANEQFF
CDR3nt: TGTGCCAGCAACCGGGACAGGGGTGCCAATGAGCAGTTCTTC

v_gene: TRBV7-9
j_gene: TRBJ2-2
abundance: NA
d_gene: TRBD1
CDR3aa: CASSFITGGNGELFF
CDR3nt: TGTGCCAGCAGCTTCATTACAGGGGGTAACGGGGAGCTGTTTTTT